A single T cell receptor (beta chain) is shown here with its context. What it binds is unknown. The data are from a study of cytomegalovirus exposure and HLA in healthy donors. Whole-study context: The roughly 120 validation repertoires, a later analysis reported, used the same platform as the approximately 650 first-cohort repertoires.

This table comes from immunoSEQ multiplex PCR, and its TCRdb copy is limited to in-frame clones, with some not included. The table includes 110,000 to 150,000 clones, approximately 91% detected once. Points from the study as a whole: Cytomegalovirus association was assigned to about 150 TCR beta chains. The classifier reportedly diagnosed cytomegalovirus status with high specificity and sensitivity. Many donors carried some public TCRs, although rarity characterized most TCR sequences.

The sequencing sample was made of PBMCs. The sequence came from a young man in good health and CMV-seronegative.

Written as DNA, the CDR3 is TGTGCCAGCAACGGACTAGCGGGAGTAAAGACCCAGTACTTC. Its translation is CASNGLAGVKTQYF. V is TRBV6-5 and J is TRBJ2-5; the match to TRBD2 covers 13 bases. This CDR3 has 14 residues. The germline CDR1 and CDR2 sequences are MNHEY and SVGAGI. V trimming: 7 bases; J trimming: 6 bases; junction bases outside the gene matches: 5.